This TCR beta chain was identified during a study of CD8+ T cells in alopecia areata. Study-level background: The percentage of affected scalp area served as the score of severity for treated patients.

The sequencing template was cDNA reverse transcribed from extracted RNA. TCRdb keeps only in-frame clones here, not all; method: immunoSEQ multiplex PCR. The table has about 210,000 clones, roughly two fifths seen once. This clone has at least ten counts. Its specificity is unknown. The V end was cut by 4 bases, the J end by 5 bases, with 6 bases between. Germline CDR1 and CDR2: SEHNR and FQNEAQ (reference sequence). The CDR3 is 11 amino acids. Treatment reported: oral pan-JAK inhibitor, 5-10 mg twice daily. Notes on the study in general: Scalp and blood samples kept many expanded lesional clones throughout tofacitinib. Expanded CD8+ clones among the top 100, as well as scalp clonality, were significantly decreased by tofacitinib. Only one nonresponder was present, which leaves the link between baseline CD8+ expansion and response uncertain.

The receptor's source is a human donor with alopecia areata. The V call is TRBV7-9, the J call TRBJ2-7; D unclear. Here the sequenced sample was CD4+ T cells sorted from blood, taken around week 34, from a patient treated with tofacitinib. This chain's CDR3 is CASSSFHEQYF. The DNA of the CDR3 is TGTGCCAGCAGCTCTTTCCACGAGCAGTACTTC.